The 26 T cell receptor beta chains below come from one sample, sequenced in a study of T-cell memory formation after mild COVID-19. TCRdb fed the 5' RACE reads into MiXCR, producing one record per CDR3 protein. Of 130,000 to 150,000 distinct CDR3 sequences in the sample, under 25% were seen once. The specimen was PBMCs or a T cell subset sorted from them (not recorded which). These receptors were collected from an adult woman who had mild COVID-19 (a few samples of this study predate the infection). Cell type and time point are not known.

This sequence joins TRBV3-1 and TRBJ2-3; 7 bases are shared with TRBD2. Germline V lookup: CDR1 LGHDT, CDR2 YNNKEL (reference sequence). The CDR3 is made up of 18 amino acids. With V trimmed by 0 bases and J by 2 bases, 11 bases remained unmatched. The CDR3 DNA reads as TGTGCCAGCAGCCAAGATTTAGGTGGCGGGGGTGCCACAGATACGCAGTATTTT. Protein: CASSQDLGGGGATDTQYF.

The rearrangement joins TRBV6-1 to TRBJ1-2, with 7 bases matching TRBD1. V shed 6 bases, J shed 2 bases, and the junction held 9 bases outside the gene matches. The V gene's germline CDR1 is MNHNS and CDR2 SASEGT. The CDR3 covers 15 residues. CDR3 sequence reads: CASSRGLAVNYGYTF. Written as DNA, the CDR3 is TGTGCCAGCAGCAGGGGGTTGGCAGTAAACTATGGCTACACCTTC.

The J gene is TRBJ2-6, the V gene TRBV15, with TRBD2 identical over 8 bases. The CDR3 totals 15 residues. V gave up 5 bases and J gave up 2 bases; unmatched junction bases: 2. The germline V gene has CDR1 LNHNV and CDR2 YYDKDF (reference sequence). CDR3 residues: CATSVGGAGANVLTF. Written as DNA, the CDR3 is TGTGCCACCAGCGTCGGGGGGGCTGGGGCCAACGTCCTGACTTTC.

Written as DNA, the CDR3 is TGTGCCAGCAGCCGTGGTGGGGGGAACACCGGGGAGCTGTTTTTT. Its translation is CASSRGGGNTGELFF. This chain connects TRBV7-6 to TRBJ2-2; D possibly matches TRBD1 or TRBD2 (5 bases each). Trimming stripped 5 bases from V and 1 base from J, with 11 bases between. This CDR3 has 15 residues. Germline V gene lookup returns CDR1 SGHVS and CDR2 FNYEAQ.

The CDR3 sequence is CASSLYRNTEAFF. CDR3 in DNA: TGTGCCAGCAGTCTATACAGGAACACTGAAGCTTTCTTT. The rearrangement uses TRBV27 and TRBJ1-1; the D is unclear. V was shortened by 5 bases and J by 1 base, with 8 bases between the two germline ends. This CDR3 has 13 amino acids. Germline lookup yields CDR1 MNHEY and CDR2 SMNVEV (reference sequence).

The chain is built from TRBV9 and TRBJ2-3, with a weak D call TRBD2 (6 bases). This CDR3 is built from 14 residues. Deletions cut 0 bases from V and 3 bases from J, with 8 bases between. Germline CDR1 reads SGDLS; CDR2 reads YYNGEE. Here the CDR3 DNA reads TGTGCCAGCAGCGTAGCGGGAGAGACAGATACGCAGTATTTT. This gives the protein CASSVAGETDTQYF.

This clonotype showed up just a few times. This chain uses TRBV7-2 with TRBJ2-3; no clear D gene. The V end lost 5 bases, the J end lost 6 bases, and 15 bases lay between the germline ends. The CDR3 contains 14 residues. CDR1 and CDR2 from the germline V gene are SGHTA and FQGNSA. As DNA, the CDR3 is TGTGCCAGCAGCCTCCGGTTCGCCGGGGATACGCAGTATTTT. It translates to CASSLRFAGDTQYF. Together with reference TRBV7-2 and TRBJ2-3, the CDR3 gives the full variable domain: GAGVSQSPSNKVTEKGKDVELRCDPISGHTALYWYRQSLGQGLEFLIYFQGNSAPDKSGLPSDRFSAERTGGSVSTLTIQRTQQEDSAVYLCASSLRFAGDTQYFGPGTRLTVL.

The chain joins TRBV3-1 to TRBJ2-3; perhaps TRBD2 as D (6 bases). CDR1 and CDR2 from the germline V gene are LGHDT and YNNKEL (reference sequence). CDR3 length: 15 amino acids. V lost 1 base to trimming and J lost 5 bases, with 13 bases between them. CDR3 residues: CASSQVAGGRDTQYF. DNA of the CDR3: TGTGCCAGCAGCCAAGTGGCCGGGGGACGAGATACGCAGTATTTT.

This clonotype was seen a single time. This sequence joins TRBV25-1 and TRBJ2-1, with 7 bases matching TRBD1. Germline lookup yields CDR1 MGHDK and CDR2 SYGVNS. V dropped 3 bases and J dropped 13; count of bases not matched to a gene: 18. The CDR3 extends over 16 amino acids. The DNA of the CDR3 is TGTGCCAGCAGTGATCCCCCTGGGGGACAGACCCCCGGCCAGTTCTTC. It encodes CASSDPPGGQTPGQFF.

This clonotype was counted only a few times. The chain combines TRBV28 with TRBJ2-1; 11 positions match TRBD2. Losses at the gene ends were 7 bases for V and 2 bases for J; bases not matched to a gene: 10. Per the germline V gene, CDR1 is MDHEN and CDR2 is SYDVKM. The CDR3 sequence is 17 residues long. As DNA, the CDR3 is TGTGCCAGCATTACTGGTGGTAGCGGGAGGGCCTACAATGAGCAGTTCTTC. It yields the protein CASITGGSGRAYNEQFF.

This clonotype appeared a few times. The chain joins TRBV4-1 to TRBJ2-7, with a tentative D call TRBD1 (6 bases). This CDR3 is built from 13 residues. V shed 4 bases and J shed 6 bases, with 13 bases lying between them. CDR1 is MGHRA, CDR2 YSYEKL, per germline. The DNA for the CDR3 is TGCGCCAGCAGCCCCCAGGGGCGCGGCGAGCAGTACTTC. Encoded protein: CASSPQGRGEQYF.

The chain links TRBV3-1 to TRBJ1-5, with D unresolved. CDR1 is LGHDT, CDR2 YNNKEL, per germline (reference sequence). The V and J ends lost 8 bases and 7 bases respectively, with 9 bases between them. This CDR3 spans 11 amino acids. The chain's CDR3 is CASGLGQPQHF. The CDR3 DNA reads TGTGCCAGCGGACTAGGGCAGCCCCAGCATTTT. Full variable domain (missing parts from reference TRBV3-1 and TRBJ1-5): DTAVSQTPKYLVTQMGNDKSIKCEQNLGHDTMYWYKQDSKKFLKIMFSYNNKELIINETVPNRFSPKSPDKAHLNLHINSLELGDSAVYFCASGLGQPQHFGDGTRLSIL.

This clonotype was observed a few times. CDR3 sequence (DNA): TGTGCCAGCAGCTCCACCGGGACAGGGACAGATACGCAGTATTTT. Translating gives CASSSTGTGTDTQYF. The chain recombines TRBV11-3 with TRBJ2-3; 9 bases match TRBD1. Germline CDR1 reads SGHNT; CDR2 reads YENEEA. The CDR3 loop spans 15 amino acids. V dropped 4 bases and J dropped 3; count of bases not matched to a gene: 5.

V and J are TRBV5-1 and TRBJ2-2; 7 bases match TRBD2. Looked up from germline, CDR1 is SGHRS and CDR2 is YFSETQ. The V and J ends lost 4 bases and 4 bases, in that order; junction bases with no gene match: 10. There are 16 residues in the CDR3. CDR3: CASSPEAGRGTGELFF. CDR3 sequence (DNA): TGCGCCAGCAGCCCGGAGGCAGGGAGGGGCACCGGGGAGCTGTTTTTT.

The chain has TRBV27 and TRBJ2-3; no firm D call. CDR3 length: 15 residues. In germline, CDR1 is MNHEY, CDR2 SMNVEV (reference sequence). Trimming took off 2 bases at V and 0 bases at J, with 9 bases between the two ends. In DNA, the CDR3 is TGTGCCAGCAGTTTAAGCCGGGCTAGCACAGATACGCAGTATTTT. Translating it yields CASSLSRASTDTQYF.

This clonotype showed up just a few times. For the CDR3, the DNA is TGTGCCAGCGGGTTGACGACCGGGGAGCTGTTTTTT. It translates to CASGLTTGELFF. This chain connects TRBV7-2 to TRBJ2-2; no clear D gene. The CDR3 covers 12 residues. V gave up 8 bases and J gave up 5 bases, with 9 bases separating them. The germline V gene encodes CDR1 SGHTA and CDR2 FQGNSA.

The genes are TRBV10-3 and TRBJ2-7; unclear D gene. Per the germline V gene, CDR1 is ENHRY and CDR2 is SYGVKD. The CDR3 totals 13 residues. The V gene lost 0 bases and the J gene lost 7 bases, with 10 bases spanning the gap. This chain's CDR3 is CAISESEPLEQYF. The DNA of the CDR3 is TGTGCCATCAGTGAGTCGGAACCGCTGGAGCAGTACTTC.

This clonotype was recorded at least ten times. The genes are TRBV7-2 and TRBJ1-1; D is ambiguous. V lost 5 bases to trimming and J lost 5 bases, with 9 bases between them. CDR3 length: 12 amino acids. The germline V gene has CDR1 SGHTA and CDR2 FQGNSA. CDR3 loop: CASSPGGTEAFF. The CDR3 DNA reads TGTGCCAGCAGCCCGGGAGGGACTGAAGCTTTCTTT.

The rearrangement joins TRBV12-3 or TRBV12-4 to TRBJ2-5, with no clear D. Trimming took off 0 bases at V and 2 bases at J, with 10 bases between the two ends. This CDR3 contains 15 residues. The CDR3 coding sequence is TGTGCCAGCAGTTTAGCTTCCGGGCTACAAGAGACCCAGTACTTC. Encoded protein: CASSLASGLQETQYF.

DNA for the CDR3: TGCAGTGCTAGTCGACAGGGGAGGAAGCCCCAGCATTTT. This translates into CSASRQGRKPQHF. The rearrangement links TRBV20-1 to TRBJ1-5; 8 positions match TRBD1. V lost 3 bases to trimming and J lost 8 bases; unmatched junction nucleotides: 6. The CDR3 consists of 13 residues. Germline assignment: CDR1 DFQATT and CDR2 SNEGSKA (reference sequence).

This clonotype was counted many times. A read error may account for a junction end that differs from germline. V and J are TRBV3-1 and TRBJ2-7, with D unclear. This CDR3 comprises 12 residues. CDR1 is LGHDT and CDR2 is YNNKEL in the germline V gene (reference sequence). CDR3 sequence: CASSHSSYEQYF. The DNA of the CDR3 is TGCGCCAGCAGCCATAGCTCCTACGAGCAGTACTTC.

This clonotype was found once. The chain joins TRBV5-6 to TRBJ2-3, with 7 positions matching TRBD2. The CDR3 consists of 17 residues. The ends lost 2 bases at V and 5 bases at J; junction bases unmatched: 14. Germline lookup yields CDR1 SGHDT and CDR2 YYEEEE. CDR3 region: CASSFIPSPGGGDTQYF. CDR3 DNA: TGTGCCAGCAGCTTCATACCTTCTCCGGGAGGAGGAGATACGCAGTATTTT.

This chain links TRBV7-2 with TRBJ2-4; D is ambiguous. Germline CDR1 is SGHTA and CDR2 is FQGNSA. The V and J ends lost 1 base and 6 bases respectively, with 4 bases between them. This CDR3 has 12 residues. The CDR3 region has the DNA TGTGCCAGCAGCTTAGACTTAAACATTCAGTACTTC. This sequence encodes CASSLDLNIQYF.

By proportion, this clonotype is medium-sized. The chain has TRBV5-4 and TRBJ2-7, with 13 positions matching TRBD2. The germline V gene encodes CDR1 SGHNT and CDR2 YYREEE (reference sequence). V lost 10 bases and J lost 6; bases outside the gene matches: 7. This CDR3 is 13 amino acids long. CDR3 sequence (DNA): TGTGCCTCCGGGACTAGCGGGACGATCGAGCAGTACTTC. Its protein is CASGTSGTIEQYF.

In its sample, this clonotype was seen many times. This chain joins TRBV7-9 and TRBJ1-1, with D possibly TRBD1 on 6 matching bases. CDR1 and CDR2 from the germline V gene are SEHNR and FQNEAQ (reference sequence). The CDR3 sequence is 14 residues long. Trimming removed 3 bases from V and 0 bases from J, with 8 bases in between. The CDR3 sequence is CASSLTGMNTEAFF. In nucleotides, the CDR3 is TGTGCCAGCAGCTTGACAGGAATGAACACTGAAGCTTTCTTT.

This sequence joins TRBV5-6 and TRBJ2-7, with 7 bases lining up with TRBD1. Unmatched junction bases numbered 5, after V lost 2 bases and J lost 0 bases. Germline-derived CDR1 and CDR2 are SGHDT and YYEEEE. This CDR3 has 15 residues. The CDR3 loop is CASSFRGLSSYEQYF. CDR3 DNA: TGTGCCAGCAGCTTCAGGGGGTTGAGCTCCTACGAGCAGTACTTC.